This T cell receptor (beta chain) emerged from a study of T cell changes during pregnancy in multiple sclerosis. Trimming took off 3 bases at V and 6 bases at J, with 12 bases between the two ends. Germline CDR1 reads MNHEY; CDR2 reads SMNVEV (reference sequence). The CDR3 consists of 13 residues. Sequencing used immunoSEQ multiplex PCR; TCRdb keeps in-frame clones, though not all of them. The sample lists 66,000 or so clones, 91% occurring once. The rearrangement links TRBV27 to TRBJ2-7; no clear D gene. The sample consisted of CD8+ T cells from peripheral blood mononuclear cells, taken before pregnancy. This TCR came from a female donor with multiple sclerosis, enrolled in a pregnancy study. The CDR3 DNA follows: TGTGCCAGCAGTTTGTCTAGATTAGGCGAGCAGTACTTC. The encoded protein is CASSLSRLGEQYF.